These 7 T cell receptor beta chains were sequenced from one sample in a study of regulatory T cells in long-lasting Graves disease (dated by TCRdb to the early 2020s). Interpreted using the paper, the time point label stands for: newly diagnosed GD, antithyroid drugs for less than 3 months. RNA was extracted from PBMCs in TRIzol for both TCR sequencing and RNA sequencing. Library preparation was by multiplex PCR. The instrument given in TCRdb is Illumina HiSeq 4000. To build TCR beta libraries, CDR3 regions were amplified by Arm-PCR using iRepertoire HTBI primers. Clones were called with MiXCR by TCRdb after fastp trimmed the public reads at Q25, and only in-frame beta chains were retained. Entries that share a CDR3 protein sequence are merged under the most common genes and DNA. The table for this sample lists approximately 540,000 distinct CDR3 sequences; about 11% of them were counted only once. The biggest ten clones account for around 10% of the sample.

These same records also appear under a second study, on T cells in Graves' hyperthyroidism and ophthalmopathy.

The sample here was peripheral blood mononuclear cells (PBMCs), taken at new diagnosis, from a patient treated with antithyroid drugs. These receptors were taken from a woman in her thirties with Graves disease. Donor details come from another sample of the same person, matched by shared clones.

V usage is TRBV6-1 and J usage is TRBJ2-1, with 11 bases that match TRBD2. Germline V gene sequence: CDR1 MNHNS, CDR2 SASEGT. This CDR3 spans 16 amino acids. The junction had 6 bases not matched to a gene; V was cut back by 6 bases and J by 2 bases. The CDR3 DNA follows: TGTGCCAGCAGCCCCGGACTAGCGGGCCCCTACAATGAGCAGTTCTTC. This sequence encodes CASSPGLAGPYNEQFF.

This clonotype was seen repeatedly, ten times or more. The DNA for the CDR3 is TGTGCCAGCAGCCGAGGACTAGCGGTTTCGTACGAGCAGTACTTC. This codes for CASSRGLAVSYEQYF. The V gene is TRBV4-2, the J gene TRBJ2-7, with 10 bases matching TRBD2. V lost 4 bases, J lost 4 bases, and 7 bases stayed unmatched. The V gene's germline CDR1 is LGHNA and CDR2 YNFKEQ. This CDR3 has 15 residues.

The V and J genes are TRBV9 and TRBJ2-2, with D possibly being TRBD1 (5 bases). CDR1 is SGDLS and CDR2 is YYNGEE in the germline V gene. The CDR3 extends over 15 amino acids. Trimming pared 5 bases from V and 2 bases from J, leaving 13 bases between. The CDR3 coding sequence is TGTGCCAGCAGTGTCGCAGGGATCAACACCGGGGAGCTGTTTTTT. It encodes CASSVAGINTGELFF.

This chain uses TRBV6-1 with TRBJ2-4; D is possibly TRBD2 (6 bases). CDR1 is MNHNS, CDR2 SASEGT, per germline. V shed 6 bases and J shed 1 base, with 10 bases lying between them. The CDR3 runs 14 residues. CDR3 sequence reads: CASRDGGAKNIQYF. In DNA, the CDR3 is TGTGCCAGCAGGGACGGGGGTGCCAAAAACATTCAGTACTTC.

This chain uses TRBV4-1 with TRBJ1-3; D may be TRBD1 (6 bases). The CDR3 sequence is 16 residues long. Per the germline V gene, CDR1 is MGHRA and CDR2 is YSYEKL. Trimming removed 1 base at V and 0 bases at J, with 10 bases between. The CDR3 sequence is CASSQGPGASGNTIYF. The CDR3 DNA sequence: TGCGCCAGCAGCCAAGGGCCGGGGGCCTCTGGAAACACCATATATTTT.

This clonotype has at least ten counts. The chain recombines TRBV6-1 with TRBJ2-1; 10 nucleotides agree with TRBD2. Germline V CDR1 and CDR2: MNHNS, SASEGT. The CDR3 extends over 15 amino acids. Trimming at V came to 5 bases and at J to 4 bases, leaving 5 bases not matched to a gene. The CDR3 region has the DNA TGTGCCAGCAGTCGAAGCGGGAGGGGTTACAATGAGCAGTTCTTC. This gives the protein CASSRSGRGYNEQFF.

There are a few counts of this clonotype. The J gene is TRBJ2-1, the V gene TRBV2; D uncertain. The V end lost 7 bases, the J end lost 7 bases, and 11 bases lay between the germline ends. This CDR3 contains 12 residues. CDR1 is SNHLY, CDR2 FYNNEI, per germline. CDR3 DNA sequence: TGTGCCAGCATTAGGACCCTAAATGAGCAGTTCTTC. Amino acids: CASIRTLNEQFF.